Detailed here is one TCR beta chain. Its matching antigen is unknown. Primers included in the PCR were 60 Vbeta and 13 Jbeta primers. Clones were read by immunoSEQ multiplex PCR, and TCRdb kept only the in-frame ones, dropping some. The sample lists around 93,000 clones, around 84% seen once, with 3.3% in the top ten. These donors counted as nominally healthy when sampled, but unrecorded immune exposures were likely. This entry comes from a study of cytomegalovirus exposure and HLA in healthy donors. Findings of the study overall: Among the CMV-associated chains, three were confirmed in vitro as specific for CMV antigens. Follow-up analysis seemed to connect common viral pathogens with several of the most significant clusters identified. In a later analysis, most CMV-associated TCR beta chains appeared HLA-restricted.

The CDR3 has 11 residues. Germline V gives CDR1 DFQATT, CDR2 SNEGSKA (reference sequence). Deletions cut 5 bases from V and 5 bases from J, with 7 bases between. V gene TRBV20-1 combines with J gene TRBJ2-1; TRBD2 is a possible D gene (6 bases). This sequence originates from a woman between 35 and 50 years old in good health and CMV-seronegative. The sequencing sample was made of PBMCs. The CDR3 loop reads CSAGTHNEQFF. The DNA of the CDR3 is TGCAGTGCTGGGACTCACAATGAGCAGTTCTTC.